This is a list of T cell receptor beta chains from one sample in a study of T cells after yellow fever vaccination. TCRdb passed the 5' RACE reads through MiXCR, listing each CDR3 protein once. The sample carries around 340,000 distinct CDR3 sequences, roughly 8.7% recorded once. Sequenced material: PBMCs, taken on the day of the first yellow fever vaccination. Source of these receptors: a man aged 18-30 years who received the YFV17D yellow fever vaccine. Both conserved end residues are part of each CDR3. A D gene is named only where the DNA matches it firmly. For some rows the clone size is stated as once, few or many, or as a class when expanded; others skip it.

TRBJ2-5,NA,TRBV5-5,NA,TGTGCCAGCAGCCCCCTGACGGCCCAGTACTTC,CASSPLTAQYF
TRBJ2-3,NA,TRBV7-2,TRBD2,TGTGCCAGCAGCTTCCAAGCGGGGGGGTCAGATACGCAGTATTTT,CASSFQAGGSDTQYF
TRBJ2-7,few,TRBV11-1,NA,TGTGCCAGCAGCTTTAGCCTAAGCGAGCAGTACTTC,CASSFSLSEQYF
TRBJ1-5,few,TRBV7-2,NA,TGTGCCAGCAGCTTAGTCCCCGACTCACATCAGCCCCAGCATTTT,CASSLVPDSHQPQHF
TRBJ2-1,many,TRBV7-9,TRBD2,TGTGCCAGCAGAAGGACTAGCGGGTGGAATTCCTACAATGAGCAGTTCTTC,CASRRTSGWNSYNEQFF
TRBJ2-4,many,TRBV18,NA,TGTGCCAGCTCACAGATGTCTACCCGAGGCGACATTCAGTACTTC,CASSQMSTRGDIQYF
TRBJ2-4,NA,TRBV16,NA,TGTGCCAGCAGCCGCCCGGCGGTAAACATTCAGTACTTC,CASSRPAVNIQYF
TRBJ1-1,few,TRBV6-5,TRBD1,TGTGCCAGCAGTGGGACAGCCCCTGAAGCTTTCTTT,CASSGTAPEAFF
TRBJ2-5,NA,TRBV6-2/TRBV6-3,NA,TGTGCCAGCAGAAACGCCTGGGGCTCCCTTCCCGAGACCCAGTACTTC,CASRNAWGSLPETQYF
TRBJ1-1,few,TRBV2,NA,TGTGCCAGCAGTCCGACAGGAGGGGGGAGTGAAGCTTTCTTT,CASSPTGGGSEAFF
TRBJ1-6,many,TRBV7-8,NA,TGTGCCAGCAGCTTAGGGGCTTTGAGCTCCTATAATTCACCCCTCCACTTT,CASSLGALSSYNSPLHF
TRBJ1-1,few,TRBV4-1,NA,TGCGCCAGCAGTCTGGGCAGGCAGTCCACTGAAGCTTTCTTT,CASSLGRQSTEAFF
TRBJ2-5,many,TRBV7-2,NA,TGTGCCAGCAGCTTAGTTCCCGAGACCCAGTACTTC,CASSLVPETQYF
TRBJ1-6,few,TRBV7-2,NA,TGTGCCAGCAGCCCGCCGGGACTCCAATCAGGGTCACCCCTCCACTTT,CASSPPGLQSGSPLHF
TRBJ1-1,few,TRBV11-2,TRBD1,TGTGCCAGCAGCTTATTCTACCGGGACAGGGGGCCTTCCTATGAAGCTTTCTTT,CASSLFYRDRGPSYEAFF
TRBJ2-2,few,TRBV5-1,NA,TGCGCCAGCAGCGCCCGGCAGGGTACCCCCGGGGAGCTGTTTTTT,CASSARQGTPGELFF
TRBJ1-2,NA,TRBV27,TRBD1,TGTGCCAGCAGCCCCATCGGACAGGGCGATAACTATGGCTACACCTTC,CASSPIGQGDNYGYTF
TRBJ2-1,NA,TRBV30,NA,TGTGCCTGGAGTGTACTGGAAGGGAGGAGATACAATGAGCAGTTCTTC,CAWSVLEGRRYNEQFF
TRBJ1-4,NA,TRBV2,NA,TGTGCCAGCAGTGATTCGGGGCTAGATGAAAAACTGTTTTTT,CASSDSGLDEKLFF
TRBJ1-1,few,TRBV5-1,TRBD1,TGCGCCAGCAGCTTGGATCGGACAGGGAGGGGAGGAACTGAAGCTTTCTTT,CASSLDRTGRGGTEAFF
TRBJ1-1,NA,TRBV18,NA,TGTGCCAGCTCACCACCGGCCCATGACACTGAAGCTTTCTTT,CASSPPAHDTEAFF
TRBJ1-2,few,TRBV7-9,TRBD1,TGTGCCAGCCAAGACCCCCAGGGGGTTTATGGCTACACCTTC,CASQDPQGVYGYTF
TRBJ2-5,NA,TRBV12-3/TRBV12-4,NA,TGTGCCAGCAGCCCGTGGGGGGGCCTAGGGGAGACCCAGTACTTC,CASSPWGGLGETQYF
TRBJ2-7,NA,TRBV29-1,TRBD1,TGCAGCGTCAGGGGGACAGGGTACTACGAGCAGTACTTC,CSVRGTGYYEQYF